Sequencing of this T cell receptor (beta chain) was carried out in a study of blood T cell repertoires in COVID-19. On the study more broadly: Material from acute and convalescent COVID-19 was sourced from the United States, Italy and Spain.

Per the original methods: Amplified reference gene primers provided the basis for estimating nucleated cell counts. This table comes from immunoSEQ multiplex PCR, and its TCRdb copy is limited to in-frame clones, with some not included. The V and J calls and the clone size are those of that table, but D and trimming were determined from the DNA. The table shows a few hundred thousand clones, with approximately 86% occurring only once. This clone was seen just once. The V end was cut by 4 bases, the J end by 3 bases, with 9 bases between. Germline CDR1 SGDLS, CDR2 YYNGEE. The CDR3 contains 13 residues.

This TCR derives from a man aged 35 to 55 who had recovered from COVID-19. The chain links TRBV9 to TRBJ2-3, with D uncertain. The sequencing input was peripheral blood. The CDR3 sequence: CASSLSSTDTQYF. Here the CDR3 DNA reads TGTGCCAGCAGCTTATCCTCTACAGATACGCAGTATTTT. Complete variable domain (other parts from reference TRBV9 and TRBJ2-3): DSGVTQTPKHLITATGQRVTLRCSPRSGDLSVYWYQQSLDQGLQFLIQYYNGEERAKGNILERFSAQQFPDLHSELNLSSLELGDSALYFCASSLSSTDTQYFGPGTRLTVL.